A selection of T cell receptor beta chains follows, all from one sample in a study of blood T cell repertoires in COVID-19. Sequencing was performed with immunoSEQ multiplex PCR; in TCRdb, only in-frame clones are kept and a portion is missing. Of about 160,000 clones in the sample, about 92% were seen once. The sample comprised peripheral blood. These receptors originate from a woman aged 55-69 years with COVID-19, enrolled during active disease. Each CDR3 is given with its conserved first and last residue. The D gene is left open where the match is weak. Not every row has a clone size; where given, it reads once, few, many or a size class.

d_call,clone_size,v_call,j_call,cdr3_aa,cdr3_nt
TRBD2,.,TRBV3-1/TRBV3-2,TRBJ2-2,CASSTIAGINTGELFF,TGTGCCAGCAGTACAATAGCGGGGATAAACACCGGGGAGCTGTTTTTT
.,.,TRBV7-2,TRBJ1-1,CASSWRMNTEAFF,TGTGCCAGCAGCTGGAGGATGAACACTGAAGCTTTCTTT
TRBD1,.,TRBV6-4,TRBJ1-2,CASSVGQGALHGYTF,TGTGCCAGCAGTGTAGGACAGGGGGCGCTTCATGGCTACACCTTC
.,.,TRBV30,TRBJ2-5,CAWSGQAQETQYF,TGTGCCTGGAGTGGCCAGGCACAAGAGACCCAGTACTTC
TRBD2,.,TRBV5-1,TRBJ2-5,CASSFGTRGGETQYF,TGCGCCAGCAGCTTCGGGACCCGGGGAGGGGAGACCCAGTACTTC
TRBD2,.,TRBV5-1,TRBJ2-2,CASSTNSGGIVGELFF,TGCGCCAGCAGCACCAATAGCGGGGGGATTGTCGGGGAGCTGTTTTTT
TRBD1,.,TRBV3-1/TRBV3-2,TRBJ2-2,CASSLGTARGGELFF,TGTGCCAGCAGCCTTGGGACAGCTCGGGGCGGGGAGCTGTTTTTT
TRBD1,.,TRBV2,TRBJ1-2,CASSSDRVNYGYTF,TGTGCCAGCAGTTCGGACAGGGTAAACTATGGCTACACCTTC
.,.,TRBV7-3,TRBJ2-7,CASSLGTLGEQYF,TGTGCCAGCAGCTTAGGGACTTTGGGCGAGCAGTACTTC
TRBD1,.,TRBV15,TRBJ1-4,CATSFPGRGNEKLFF,TGTGCCACCAGCTTCCCGGGCAGGGGGAACGAAAAACTGTTTTTT
.,.,TRBV5-4,TRBJ1-3,CASSLDGYTIYF,TGTGCCAGCAGCTTAGACGGGTACACCATATATTTT
.,.,TRBV3-1/TRBV3-2,TRBJ2-5,CASSQRTRGETQYF,TGTGCCAGCAGCCAGAGGACCCGCGGGGAGACCCAGTACTTC
TRBD1,.,TRBV12-3/TRBV12-4,TRBJ1-1,CASSRHRGEAFF,TGTGCCAGCAGTCGCCACAGGGGGGAAGCTTTCTTT
.,.,TRBV14,TRBJ1-2,CASSQDQQYGYTF,TGTGCCAGCAGCCAAGATCAACAGTATGGCTACACCTTC
TRBD1,.,TRBV6-5,TRBJ1-2,CASSYTTDRGNYGYTF,TGTGCCAGCAGTTATACGACGGACAGGGGGAACTATGGCTACACCTTC
TRBD1,once,TRBV11-2,TRBJ2-1,CASSSLRRGRLGEQFF,TGTGCCAGCAGCTCACTCCGCAGGGGGCGGTTAGGTGAGCAGTTCTTC
.,.,TRBV6-5,TRBJ2-7,CASSLSRGSYEQYF,TGTGCCAGCAGTTTGTCCAGGGGTTCCTACGAGCAGTACTTC
TRBD1,.,TRBV6-5,TRBJ1-6,CASRDRSLYNSPLHF,TGTGCCAGCAGGGACAGGAGTCTCTATAATTCACCCCTCCACTTT
.,once,TRBV3-1/TRBV3-2,TRBJ1-2,CASSQASTGWGYTF,TGTGCCAGCAGCCAAGCCTCCACCGGGTGGGGCTACACCTTC
.,.,TRBV11-2,TRBJ2-7,CASSLGSGFGGSHEQYF,TGTGCCAGCAGCTTAGGAAGTGGATTTGGGGGGAGTCACGAGCAGTACTTC
TRBD1,.,TRBV5-1,TRBJ1-4,CASSIIGTGNEKLFF,TGCGCCAGCAGCATTATCGGGACAGGAAATGAAAAACTGTTTTTT
.,.,TRBV29-1,TRBJ2-1,CSVTGIPQYNEQFF,TGCAGCGTTACAGGGATTCCCCAATACAATGAGCAGTTCTTC
TRBD1,.,TRBV27,TRBJ2-4,CASSFQDRGLDIQYF,TGTGCCAGCAGTTTCCAGGACAGGGGGCTTGACATTCAGTACTTC
.,once,TRBV4-3,TRBJ2-3,CASSQDWTGGGTDTQYF,TGCGCCAGCAGCCAAGATTGGACCGGGGGAGGCACAGATACGCAGTATTTT
.,.,TRBV18,TRBJ1-1,CASSLTPNTEAFF,TGTGCCAGCTCCCTCACACCGAACACTGAAGCTTTCTTT
.,.,TRBV30,TRBJ2-5,CAWSPGEETQYF,TGTGCCTGGAGTCCGGGGGAGGAGACCCAGTACTTC
TRBD2,.,TRBV27,TRBJ2-7,CASSPGTSGLEQYF,TGTGCCAGCAGTCCCGGGACTAGCGGTCTCGAGCAGTACTTC
.,.,TRBV5-4,TRBJ2-3,CASSRGHLADTQYF,TGTGCCAGCAGCAGGGGACACCTAGCAGATACGCAGTATTTT
.,.,TRBV5-1,TRBJ1-5,CASRGQVFRHF,TGCGCCAGCAGGGGACAAGTTTTTAGGCATTTT
.,few,TRBV6-5,TRBJ1-4,CASSDSIGNEKLFF,TGTGCCAGCAGCGACAGTATAGGAAATGAAAAACTGTTTTTT
.,.,TRBV25-1,TRBJ1-2,CASRADSYYGYTF,TGTGCCAGCAGAGCGGACAGCTACTATGGCTACACCTTC
.,.,TRBV4-1,TRBJ1-6,CASSQGVTQNRNSPLHF,TGCGCCAGCAGCCAAGGGGTGACCCAAAACAGGAATTCACCCCTCCACTTT
.,.,TRBV6-2/TRBV6-3,TRBJ1-2,CASSYPREGDGYTF,TGTGCCAGCAGTTACCCGAGAGAGGGGGATGGCTACACCTTC
TRBD1,.,TRBV27,TRBJ1-4,CASSPSRTGEDEKLFF,TGTGCCAGCAGTCCATCTCGGACAGGAGAGGATGAAAAACTGTTTTTT
TRBD2,.,TRBV7-2,TRBJ2-3,CASSRESGVTDTQYF,TGTGCCAGCAGCCGGGAAAGCGGGGTCACAGATACGCAGTATTTT
TRBD2,.,TRBV6-5,TRBJ2-1,CASSYSSSGGGRQFF,TGTGCCAGCAGTTACTCGTCCAGCGGGGGGGGTCGGCAGTTCTTC
TRBD1,.,TRBV9,TRBJ1-5,CASSVGDRPSNQPQHF,TGTGCCAGCAGCGTAGGGGACAGGCCTAGCAATCAGCCCCAGCATTTT
TRBD1,.,TRBV18,TRBJ1-2,CASSPRQGVDGYTF,TGTGCCAGCTCACCTCGACAGGGGGTGGATGGCTACACCTTC
.,.,TRBV19,TRBJ1-2,CASSIPVPSPYGYTF,TGTGCCAGTAGTATACCGGTACCCTCCCCATATGGCTACACCTTC
.,.,TRBV7-2,TRBJ2-1,CASSPGTLSYNEQFF,TGTGCCAGCAGCCCAGGGACACTCTCCTACAATGAGCAGTTCTTC
TRBD1,.,TRBV10-3,TRBJ2-2,CAISPGTGGNTGELFF,TGTGCCATCAGCCCCGGGACAGGGGGCAACACCGGGGAGCTGTTTTTT
.,.,TRBV7-6,TRBJ2-2,CASSLMGQKNTGELFF,TGTGCCAGCAGCTTAATGGGGCAGAAGAACACCGGGGAGCTGTTTTTT
.,.,TRBV19,TRBJ1-6,CASSKGERLSPLHF,TGTGCCAGTAGTAAAGGGGAACGGCTTTCACCCCTCCACTTT
TRBD1,once,TRBV5-1,TRBJ1-1,CASSRSGAGGNTEAFF,TGCGCCAGCAGCCGGAGCGGGGCAGGGGGCAACACTGAAGCTTTCTTT
TRBD1,.,TRBV5-1,TRBJ1-2,CASSYGQGAYGYTF,TGCGCCAGCAGCTACGGACAGGGGGCGTATGGCTACACCTTC
.,.,TRBV6-2/TRBV6-3,TRBJ1-5,CASSYPLRRDNQPQHF,TGTGCCAGCAGTTACCCCTTACGCAGGGACAATCAGCCCCAGCATTTT
.,.,TRBV5-5,TRBJ1-3,CASSFLTDGYSGNTIYF,TGTGCCAGCAGCTTCCTGACAGATGGCTACTCTGGAAACACCATATATTTT
.,.,TRBV5-1,TRBJ1-1,CASSHILLDTPNTEAFF,TGCGCCAGCAGCCATATATTATTGGACACACCGAACACTGAAGCTTTCTTT
.,.,TRBV9,TRBJ1-5,CASSAQGSNQPQHF,TGTGCCAGCAGCGCGCAGGGGAGCAATCAGCCCCAGCATTTT
TRBD1,few,TRBV27,TRBJ1-6,CASSPTGGLVIGSPLHF,TGTGCCAGCAGTCCGACAGGGGGCTTGGTTATAGGATCACCCCTCCACTTT
TRBD1,.,TRBV6-6,TRBJ2-2,CASITTGGADTGELFF,TGTGCCAGCATCACAACAGGGGGCGCGGACACCGGGGAGCTGTTTTTT
TRBD1,.,TRBV19,TRBJ1-3,CASSGRDRGSGNTIYF,TGTGCCAGTAGCGGAAGAGACAGGGGCTCTGGAAACACCATATATTTT
TRBD1,.,TRBV4-3,TRBJ2-1,CASSPSWQGANEQFF,TGCGCCAGCAGCCCCTCGTGGCAGGGGGCGAATGAGCAGTTCTTC
.,.,TRBV7-9,TRBJ1-2,CAGGRVNYGYTF,TGTGCGGGGGGTAGGGTTAACTATGGCTACACCTTC
TRBD1,.,TRBV5-4,TRBJ1-2,CASSRGTGGDPNYGYTF,TGTGCCAGCAGCAGGGGGACAGGGGGGGACCCTAACTATGGCTACACCTTC